The following is a T cell receptor beta chain sequence with its context. Its antigen is as yet unknown. The data were taken from a study of T cell responses to AZD1222 COVID-19 vaccine. Study conclusions and caveats: Increases in Spike-specific TCR breadth and depth were seen after two AZD1222 doses. After the peak T cell response, and only then, were repertoires sampled.

Assay used: immunoSEQ multiplex PCR; TCRdb lists only in-frame clones, some missing. The sample has roughly 130,000 clones; roughly nine tenths are singletons. The sequence was collected from an adult who received the AZD1222 COVID-19 vaccine. The specimen was peripheral blood, collected 28 days after the second AZD1222 dose.

CDR3: CASSLTGPGDTEAFF. CDR3 nucleotide sequence: TGTGCCAGCAGCCTGACAGGTCCCGGTGACACTGAAGCTTTCTTT. The V gene is TRBV9, the J gene TRBJ1-1, with D maybe TRBD1 (6 bases). The CDR3 contains 15 residues. The V gene's germline CDR1 is SGDLS and CDR2 YYNGEE. V lost 4 bases and J lost 3, with 16 bases in between.